This TCR beta chain comes out of a study of siplizumab effects on memory and regulatory T cells. Germline V gene sequence: CDR1 SGHTA, CDR2 FQGTGA. This CDR3 region has 13 residues. Trimming took off 3 bases at V and 1 base at J, with 6 bases between the two ends. Sequenced by immunoSEQ multiplex PCR; TCRdb stores in-frame clones only, minus some. The sample has around 100,000 clones, more than 85% seen once; the top ten hold about 0.15%. This clone was seen just once. Other DNA sequences in this specimen translate into the identical CDR3. The clonotype comes from a human donor in good health. What was sequenced was CD4+ T cells sorted from blood. The V and J genes are TRBV7-3 and TRBJ2-5; D is possibly TRBD1 (5 bases). The CDR3 here is CASSLGLQETQYF. The CDR3, as DNA: TGTGCCAGCAGCTTGGGGCTCCAAGAGACCCAGTACTTC.